This T cell receptor beta chain derives from a study of blood T cell repertoires in COVID-19. From germline, CDR1 is SGHAT and CDR2 FQNNGV. The ends were cut back, 1 base at V and 5 bases at J, with 14 bases in the middle. The CDR3 spans 15 residues. Methods used by the authors: Estimation of nucleated cell counts relied on the amplification of reference gene primers. Clones were sequenced by immunoSEQ multiplex PCR, and TCRdb holds only the in-frame ones, with some missing. That table is the source of V, J and clone size, and D and trimming were worked out from the DNA. The table shows about 150,000 clones, with approximately 78% occurring only once.

This chain uses TRBV11-2 with TRBJ2-5; TRBD2 might be the D (6 bases). This TCR derives from a human donor with acute or convalescent COVID-19. The donor label of this sample is uncertain. The sample consisted of peripheral blood. Here the CDR3 DNA reads TGTGCCAGCAGCTTAGTCACAGGAGGGGTGGAGACCCAGTACTTC. Translation gives CASSLVTGGVETQYF.